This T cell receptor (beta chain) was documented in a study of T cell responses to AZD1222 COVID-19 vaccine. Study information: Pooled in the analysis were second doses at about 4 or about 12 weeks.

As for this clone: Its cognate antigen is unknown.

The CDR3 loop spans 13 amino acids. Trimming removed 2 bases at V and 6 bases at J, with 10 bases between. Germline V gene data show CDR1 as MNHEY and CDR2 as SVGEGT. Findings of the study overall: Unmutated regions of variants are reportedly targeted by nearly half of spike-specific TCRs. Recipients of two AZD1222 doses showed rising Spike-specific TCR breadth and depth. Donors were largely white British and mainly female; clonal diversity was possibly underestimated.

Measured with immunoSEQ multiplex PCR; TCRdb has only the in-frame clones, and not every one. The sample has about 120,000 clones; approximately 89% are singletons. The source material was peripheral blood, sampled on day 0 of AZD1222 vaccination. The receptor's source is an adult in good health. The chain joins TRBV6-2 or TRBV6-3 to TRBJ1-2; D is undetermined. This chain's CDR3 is CASSYGSVDGYTF. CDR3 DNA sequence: TGTGCCAGCAGTTACGGGTCAGTTGATGGCTACACCTTC.